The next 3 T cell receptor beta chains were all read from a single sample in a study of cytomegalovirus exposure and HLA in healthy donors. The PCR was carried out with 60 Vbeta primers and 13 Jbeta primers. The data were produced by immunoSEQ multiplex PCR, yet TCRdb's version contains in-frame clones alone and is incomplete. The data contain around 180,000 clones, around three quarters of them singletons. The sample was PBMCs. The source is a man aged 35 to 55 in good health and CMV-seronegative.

Here the CDR3 DNA reads TGCGCCAGCGGACAGGGGAATGAGCAGTTCTTC. Protein product: CASGQGNEQFF. The chain recombines TRBV5-1 with TRBJ2-1, with 9 bases aligning to TRBD1. The CDR3 runs to 11 residues. Trimming took 7 bases from V and 7 from J; bases not matched to a gene: 0. The germline V gene encodes CDR1 SGHRS and CDR2 YFSETQ.

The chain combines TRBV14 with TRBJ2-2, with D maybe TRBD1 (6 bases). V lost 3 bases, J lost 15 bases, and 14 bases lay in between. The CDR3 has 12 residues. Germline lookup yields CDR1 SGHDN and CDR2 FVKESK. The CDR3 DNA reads TGTGCCAGCAGCCATACCCGGGACAAGATGTTTTTT. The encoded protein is CASSHTRDKMFF.

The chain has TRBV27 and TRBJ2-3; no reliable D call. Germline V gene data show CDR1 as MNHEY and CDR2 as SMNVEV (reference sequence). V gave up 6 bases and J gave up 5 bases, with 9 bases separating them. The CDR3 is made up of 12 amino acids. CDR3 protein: CASSPREDTQYF. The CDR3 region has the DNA TGTGCCAGCAGCCCCCGCGAAGATACGCAGTATTTT.